This T cell receptor (beta chain) derives from a study of beta chain features in type 1 diabetes. Overall study context: The samples had more than 95 million sorted cells examined in all.

Every isolated RNA sample was fully reverse transcribed, so sequencing captured expressed TCRB transcripts. Measured with immunoSEQ multiplex PCR; TCRdb has only the in-frame clones, and not every one. The sample carries about 290,000 clones, around 7.8% recorded once. CDR3 size: 15 residues. The germline V gene encodes CDR1 SGHAT and CDR2 FQNNGV. V lost 5 bases, J lost 5 bases, and 16 bases lay in between. The sample was central memory CD4+ T cells from blood. This clonotype originated in a woman younger than 35 in good health. The chain carries TRBV11-2 and TRBJ1-3; the D is unclear. CDR3 loop: CASSELEGTRNTIYF. In DNA, the CDR3 is TGTGCCAGCAGCGAGCTCGAGGGTACCCGAAACACCATATATTTT.